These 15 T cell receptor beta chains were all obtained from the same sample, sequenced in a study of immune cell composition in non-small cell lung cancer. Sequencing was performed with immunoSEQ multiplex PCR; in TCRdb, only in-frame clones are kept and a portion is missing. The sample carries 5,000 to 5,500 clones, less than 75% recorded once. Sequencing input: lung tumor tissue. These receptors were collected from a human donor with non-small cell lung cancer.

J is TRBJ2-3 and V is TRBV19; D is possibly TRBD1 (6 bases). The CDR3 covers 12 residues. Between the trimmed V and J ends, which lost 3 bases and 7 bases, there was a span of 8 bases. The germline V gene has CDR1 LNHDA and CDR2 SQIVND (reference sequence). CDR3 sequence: CASSIRDNTQYF. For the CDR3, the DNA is TGTGCCAGTAGTATTCGGGACAATACGCAGTATTTT.

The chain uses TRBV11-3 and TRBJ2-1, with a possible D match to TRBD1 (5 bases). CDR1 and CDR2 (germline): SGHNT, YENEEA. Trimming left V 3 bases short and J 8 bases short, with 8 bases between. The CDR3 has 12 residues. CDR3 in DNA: TGTGCCAGCAGCTTCCAGGGCGATGAGCAGTTCTTC. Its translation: CASSFQGDEQFF. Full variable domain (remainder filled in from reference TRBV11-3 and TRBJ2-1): EAGVVQSPRYKIIEKKQPVAFWCNPISGHNTLYWYLQNLGQGPELLIRYENEEAVDDSQLPKDRFSAERLKGVDSTLKIQPAELGDSAVYLCASSFQGDEQFFGPGTRLTVL.

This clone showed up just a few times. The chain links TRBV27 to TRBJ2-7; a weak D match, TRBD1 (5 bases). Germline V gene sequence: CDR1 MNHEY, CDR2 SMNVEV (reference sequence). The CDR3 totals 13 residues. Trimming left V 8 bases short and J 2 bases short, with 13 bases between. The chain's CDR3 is CASPGQTTYEQYF. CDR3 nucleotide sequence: TGTGCCAGCCCAGGGCAAACGACCTACGAGCAGTACTTC.

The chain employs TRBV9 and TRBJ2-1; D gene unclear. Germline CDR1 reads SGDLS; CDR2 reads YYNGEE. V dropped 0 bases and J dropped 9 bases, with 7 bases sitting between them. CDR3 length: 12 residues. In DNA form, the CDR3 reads TGTGCCAGCAGCGTAGGCCCCGGTGAGCAGTTCTTC. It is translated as CASSVGPGEQFF.

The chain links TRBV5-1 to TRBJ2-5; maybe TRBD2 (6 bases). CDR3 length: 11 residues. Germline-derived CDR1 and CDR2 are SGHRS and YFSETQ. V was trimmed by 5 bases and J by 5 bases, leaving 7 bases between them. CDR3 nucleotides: TGCGCCAGCAGACGGGGGGAGACCCAGTACTTC. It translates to CASRRGETQYF.

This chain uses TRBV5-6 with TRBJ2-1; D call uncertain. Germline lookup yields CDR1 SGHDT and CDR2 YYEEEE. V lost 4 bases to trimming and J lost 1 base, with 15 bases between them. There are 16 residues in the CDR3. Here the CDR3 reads CASSQHGTMSYNEQFF. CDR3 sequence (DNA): TGTGCCAGCAGCCAACATGGCACCATGTCCTACAATGAGCAGTTCTTC.

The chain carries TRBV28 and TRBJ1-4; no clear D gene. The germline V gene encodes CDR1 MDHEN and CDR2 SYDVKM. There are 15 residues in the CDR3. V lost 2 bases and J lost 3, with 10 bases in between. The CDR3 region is CASSLVSRANEKLFF. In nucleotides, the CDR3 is TGTGCCAGCAGTTTAGTCTCTCGGGCTAATGAAAAACTGTTTTTT.

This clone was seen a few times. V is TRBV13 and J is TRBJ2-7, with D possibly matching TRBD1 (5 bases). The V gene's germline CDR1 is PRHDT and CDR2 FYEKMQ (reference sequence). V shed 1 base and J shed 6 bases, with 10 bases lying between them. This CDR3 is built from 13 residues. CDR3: CASSLVGAGEQYF. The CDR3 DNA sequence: TGTGCCAGCAGCTTAGTAGGGGCTGGCGAGCAGTACTTC. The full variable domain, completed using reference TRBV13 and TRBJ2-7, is AAGVIQSPRHLIKEKRETATLKCYPIPRHDTVYWYQQGPGQDPQFLISFYEKMQSDKGSIPDRFSAQQFSDYHSELNMSSLELGDSALYFCASSLVGAGEQYFGPGTRLTVT.

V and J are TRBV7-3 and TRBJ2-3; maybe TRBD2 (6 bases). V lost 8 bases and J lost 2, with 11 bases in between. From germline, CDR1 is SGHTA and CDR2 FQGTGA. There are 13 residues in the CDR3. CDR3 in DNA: TGTGCCAGCTCGGAGGGAAACACAGATACGCAGTATTTT. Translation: CASSEGNTDTQYF.

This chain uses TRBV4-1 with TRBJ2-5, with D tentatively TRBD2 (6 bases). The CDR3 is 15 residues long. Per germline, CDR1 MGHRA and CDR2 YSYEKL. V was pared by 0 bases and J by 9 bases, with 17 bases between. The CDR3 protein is CASSQEHSRERAQYF. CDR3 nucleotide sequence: TGCGCCAGCAGCCAAGAGCATTCGCGGGAACGGGCCCAGTACTTC.

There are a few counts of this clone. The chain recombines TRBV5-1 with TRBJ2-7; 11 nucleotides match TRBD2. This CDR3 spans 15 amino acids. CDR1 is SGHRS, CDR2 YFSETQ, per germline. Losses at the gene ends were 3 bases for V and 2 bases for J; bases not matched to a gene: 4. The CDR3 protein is CASSSGTSGAYEQYF. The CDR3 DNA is TGCGCCAGCAGCTCGGGGACTAGCGGAGCCTACGAGCAGTACTTC.

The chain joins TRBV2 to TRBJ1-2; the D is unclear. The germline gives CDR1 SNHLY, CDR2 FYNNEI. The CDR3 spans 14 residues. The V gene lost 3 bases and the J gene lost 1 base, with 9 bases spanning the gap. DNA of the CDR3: TGTGCCAGCAGTGACTCGGGGTTTAACTATGGCTACACCTTC. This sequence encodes CASSDSGFNYGYTF. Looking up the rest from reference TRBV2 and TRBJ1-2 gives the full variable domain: EPEVTQTPSHQVTQMGQEVILRCVPISNHLYFYWYRQILGQKVEFLVSFYNNEISEKSEIFDDQFSVERPDGSNFTLKIRSTKLEDSAMYFCASSDSGFNYGYTFGSGTRLTVV.

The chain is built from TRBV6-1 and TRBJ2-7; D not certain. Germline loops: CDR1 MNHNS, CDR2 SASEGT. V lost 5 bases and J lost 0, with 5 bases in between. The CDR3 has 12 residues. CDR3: CASSKSSYEQYF. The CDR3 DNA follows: TGTGCCAGCAGTAAGAGCTCCTACGAGCAGTACTTC.

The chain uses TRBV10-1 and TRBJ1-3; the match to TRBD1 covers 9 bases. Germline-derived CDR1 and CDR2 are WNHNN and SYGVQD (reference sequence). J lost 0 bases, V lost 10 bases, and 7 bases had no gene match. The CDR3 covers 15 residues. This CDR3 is CAINRGPSSGNTIYF. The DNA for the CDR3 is TGCGCCATCAACAGGGGGCCGAGCTCTGGAAACACCATATATTTT.

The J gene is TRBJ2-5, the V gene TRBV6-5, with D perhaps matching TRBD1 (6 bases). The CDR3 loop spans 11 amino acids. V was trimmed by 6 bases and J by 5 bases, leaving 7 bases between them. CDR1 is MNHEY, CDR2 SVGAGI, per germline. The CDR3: CASSQGETQYF. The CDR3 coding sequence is TGTGCCAGCAGCCAGGGGGAGACCCAGTACTTC.